This TCR beta chain was recovered during a study of T cell clonotyping in hematopoietic cell transplantation. General study findings and limits: Few recipient clonotypes overlapped donors; over 95% were de novo at given depth.

Clones were read by immunoSEQ multiplex PCR, and TCRdb kept only the in-frame ones, dropping some. This table holds 6,000 or so clones, roughly 78% found once. This CDR3 is 14 amino acids long. V was pared by 5 bases and J by 1 base, with 12 bases between. CDR1 is SGHNT, CDR2 YYREEE, per germline (reference sequence). This clone occurred once. The antigen is unknown. The sample was peripheral blood mononuclear cells, taken 180 days after allogeneic stem cell transplant. This chain uses TRBV5-4 with TRBJ2-5, with D unclear. This sequence was found in a male patient between 65 and 85 years old who had an allogeneic stem cell transplant from an unrelated donor, so T cells may come from the graft donor. Some clones in this sample may be carry-over from other donors' samples. The CDR3 region is CASRPLGVQETQYF. CDR3 DNA sequence: TGTGCCAGCAGACCCCTTGGGGTCCAAGAGACCCAGTACTTC.